The 15 T cell receptor beta chains reported below all come from one sample, sequenced in a study of T cells in Graves' hyperthyroidism and ophthalmopathy (dated by TCRdb to between 2018 and 2021). The library came from multiplex PCR. TCRdb lists the instrument as Illumina HiSeq 2000. Amplification of TCR beta CDR3 regions was carried out from RNA transcripts. A first-round RT-PCR of the TCR CDR3 used the HTBI primer set with the Qiagen OneStep RT-PCR kit. The public reads were reanalyzed by TCRdb: fastp trimming at Q25, MiXCR alignment, in-frame beta chains only. When rows share a CDR3 protein, they turn into one entry using the most common DNA and genes. A total of hundreds of thousands of distinct CDR3 sequences appear in this sample, more than 14% of them only once. The ten largest make up around 13% of the sample. Sequencing used blood. Receptor source: a woman between 45 and 65 years old with Graves' ophthalmopathy.

V usage is TRBV10-3 and J usage is TRBJ2-1, with D hard to call. This CDR3 is built from 16 residues. Germline V CDR1 and CDR2: ENHRY, SYGVKD. The V end lost 4 bases, the J end lost 9 bases, and 22 bases lay between the germline ends. For the CDR3, the DNA is TGTGCCATCAGTGTGACTGGTGGGAAGGCTTTCGGTGAGCAGTTCTTC. Translation gives CAISVTGGKAFGEQFF.

In its sample, this clonotype was seen many times. This chain uses TRBV6-2 or TRBV6-3 with TRBJ1-5; 8 positions match TRBD1. CDR1 and CDR2 from the germline V gene are MNHEY and SVGEGT. The CDR3 contains 18 residues. V lost 5 bases and J lost 7; bases outside the gene matches: 19. CDR3 bases: TGTGCCAGCAGTGCGCTAAACCCCTGGACAGGGACGGGCCAGCCCCAGCATTTT. It codes for CASSALNPWTGTGQPQHF.

The CDR3 region has the DNA TGCAGTGCTAGAATGTCCAGCGGGAGCGCAGATACGCAGTATTTT. Protein: CSARMSSGSADTQYF. The chain couples TRBV20-1 to TRBJ2-3; 8 nucleotides match TRBD2. Germline assignment: CDR1 DFQATT and CDR2 SNEGSKA (reference sequence). The CDR3 runs to 15 residues. Trimming at V came to 2 bases and at J to 4 bases, leaving 8 bases not matched to a gene.

This clonotype was recorded many times. The J gene is TRBJ2-1, the V gene TRBV2; 13 bases are a match to TRBD2. The germline gives CDR1 SNHLY, CDR2 FYNNEI. The CDR3 sequence is 16 residues long. The V and J ends lost 6 bases and 1 base, in that order; junction bases with no gene match: 3. CDR3 nucleotide sequence: TGTGCCAGCAGGAGGACTAGCGGGAGTTCCTACAATGAGCAGTTCTTC. Protein: CASRRTSGSSYNEQFF.

The rearrangement joins TRBV6-1 to TRBJ2-7; D is ambiguous. Germline values: CDR1 MNHNS, CDR2 SASEGT. Trimming stripped 6 bases from V and 0 bases from J, with 9 bases between. The CDR3 is made up of 13 amino acids. The CDR3 DNA reads as TGTGCCAGCAGAGACTGGACCTCCTACGAGCAGTACTTC. Protein: CASRDWTSYEQYF.

This chain connects TRBV7-3 to TRBJ2-6, with a tentative D call TRBD2 (5 bases). This CDR3 has 17 amino acids. The germline gives CDR1 SGHTA, CDR2 FQGTGA. V shed 5 bases and J shed 1 base, with 15 bases lying between them. The CDR3 sequence: CASSPKGTGSGANVLTF. Written as DNA, the CDR3 is TGTGCCAGCAGCCCGAAGGGTACGGGATCTGGGGCCAACGTCCTGACTTTC.

The rearrangement joins TRBV5-1 to TRBJ2-5, with TRBD2 matching 9 bases. Trimming at V came to 5 bases and at J to 2 bases, leaving 4 bases not matched to a gene. The CDR3 loop spans 14 amino acids. Germline lookup yields CDR1 SGHRS and CDR2 YFSETQ. The CDR3 protein is CASRRLAVQETQYF. CDR3 in DNA: TGCGCCAGCAGGAGACTAGCGGTTCAAGAGACCCAGTACTTC.

This clonotype was counted ten times or more. CDR3 in DNA: TGCAGCGTTGTGCGGCGGGAGGTCTTATTTGAGCAGTTCTTC. Its protein product is CSVVRREVLFEQFF. J is TRBJ2-1 and V is TRBV29-1; 8 nucleotides line up with TRBD2. Germline trimming cut 4 bases from V and 9 bases from J; bases unmatched to any gene: 11. The CDR3 covers 14 residues. Germline CDR1 is SQVTM and CDR2 is ANQGSEA.

This clonotype was detected many times. The rearrangement links TRBV6-2 or TRBV6-3 to TRBJ1-5; D ambiguous. Looked up from germline, CDR1 is MNHEY and CDR2 is SVGEGT. There are 14 residues in the CDR3. Trimming removed 0 bases from V and 6 bases from J, with 9 bases in between. CDR3 sequence: CASSYSEEAQPQHF. In DNA form, the CDR3 reads TGTGCCAGCAGTTACTCGGAGGAGGCTCAGCCCCAGCATTTT.

This clonotype was observed a few times. The chain carries TRBV4-3 and TRBJ2-7, with a tentative D call TRBD2 (6 bases). The CDR3 is made up of 18 amino acids. Germline V gene data show CDR1 as LGHNA and CDR2 as YSLEER. Trimming removed 0 bases from V and 4 bases from J, with 22 bases in between. The CDR3 DNA is TGCGCCAGCAGCCAAGATCGTAAAGGTTTAGGGACTTCGTACGAGCAGTACTTC. This gives the protein CASSQDRKGLGTSYEQYF.

This clonotype was observed at least ten times. The chain links TRBV12-3 or TRBV12-4 to TRBJ1-1; a weak D match, TRBD1 (6 bases). V was pared by 6 bases and J by 0 bases, with 14 bases between. The CDR3 spans 15 residues. The CDR3: CASRTRDTMNTEAFF. CDR3 in DNA: TGTGCCAGCAGGACGAGGGACACAATGAACACTGAAGCTTTCTTT.

The rearrangement joins TRBV18 to TRBJ2-1; D might be TRBD2 (5 bases). CDR3 length equals 14 residues. V lost 0 bases and J lost 7, with 10 bases in between. Germline V gives CDR1 KGHSH, CDR2 LQKENI. The CDR3 bases are TGTGCCAGCTCACCACCGTCAACTAGAAATGAGCAGTTCTTC. This translates into CASSPPSTRNEQFF.

The chain recombines TRBV18 with TRBJ2-7; the D is unclear. The CDR3 runs 12 residues. The germline V and J ends were trimmed by 0 bases and 6 bases, with 6 bases remaining between them. Germline loops: CDR1 KGHSH, CDR2 LQKENI. The CDR3 DNA reads as TGTGCCAGCTCACCACCGATCGGCGAGCAGTACTTC. Protein product: CASSPPIGEQYF.

There are many counts of this clonotype. This chain links TRBV14 with TRBJ1-1; a possible D gene is TRBD1 (5 bases). Looked up from germline, CDR1 is SGHDN and CDR2 is FVKESK. The length of the CDR3 is 18 residues. V lost 0 bases to trimming and J lost 2 bases, with 19 bases between them. In DNA, the CDR3 is TGTGCCAGCAGCCAAGATAGGTTTGGAGGGGTAGCAAACACTGAAGCTTTCTTT. Protein: CASSQDRFGGVANTEAFF.

V is TRBV5-1 and J is TRBJ2-3, with D possibly matching TRBD1 (5 bases). Germline-derived CDR1 and CDR2 are SGHRS and YFSETQ. V lost 4 bases and J lost 2, with 17 bases in between. CDR3 size: 16 residues. The CDR3 sequence is CASSILPDRSTDTQYF. CDR3 DNA: TGCGCCAGCAGCATTCTTCCCGACAGATCCACAGATACGCAGTATTTT.